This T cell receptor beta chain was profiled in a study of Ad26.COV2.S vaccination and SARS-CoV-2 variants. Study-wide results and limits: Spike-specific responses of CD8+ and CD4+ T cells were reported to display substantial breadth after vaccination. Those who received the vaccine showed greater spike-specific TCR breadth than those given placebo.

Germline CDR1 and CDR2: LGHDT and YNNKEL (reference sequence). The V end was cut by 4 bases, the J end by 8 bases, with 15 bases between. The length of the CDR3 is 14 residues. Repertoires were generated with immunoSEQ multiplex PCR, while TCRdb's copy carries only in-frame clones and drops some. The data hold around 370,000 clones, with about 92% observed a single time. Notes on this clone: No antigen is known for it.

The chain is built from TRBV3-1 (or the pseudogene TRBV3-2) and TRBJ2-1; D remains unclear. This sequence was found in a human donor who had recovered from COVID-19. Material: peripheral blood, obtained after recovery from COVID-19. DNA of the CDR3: TGTGCCAGCAGCCTTGGCCTGCCCTGGGATGAGCAGTTCTTC. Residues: CASSLGLPWDEQFF.